What follows are 20 T cell receptor beta chains derived from one specimen sequenced in a study of shared clonotypes between healthy human individuals. Sequenced by immunoSEQ multiplex PCR; TCRdb stores in-frame clones only, minus some. Seen here are 2 million to 2.5 million clones, 90% to 95% observed once, and the top ten hold more than 1.5%. CD45RO-negative, CCR7-positively selected cells formed the naive CD8 fraction, excluding terminally differentiated effector memory CD45RA+ cells. The sample was naive CD8+ T cells from PBMCs. The source of these receptors is a young man in good health. Some clones in this sample may be carry-over from other donors' samples.

This chain uses TRBV28 with TRBJ2-7; D call uncertain. V lost 5 bases and J lost 3, with 17 bases in between. The CDR3 has 15 amino acids. Germline V gene sequence: CDR1 MDHEN, CDR2 SYDVKM. The CDR3 DNA is TGTGCCAGCAGTCCGCCGAGGACGCAAGGCTACGAGCAGTACTTC. Translating it yields CASSPPRTQGYEQYF.

This clone appeared a few times. This chain links TRBV7-9 with TRBJ1-2; possibly TRBD1 for D (5 bases). Trimming removed 5 bases from V and 4 bases from J, with 20 bases in between. The germline gives CDR1 SEHNR, CDR2 FQNEAQ (reference sequence). The CDR3 sequence is 16 residues long. The CDR3 bases are TGTGCCAGCAGCCCCCAGGGAGGAAGCTTAGGCTATGGCTACACCTTC. Translating it yields CASSPQGGSLGYGYTF.

This clone occurred a few times. The genes are TRBV7-9 and TRBJ1-1; D uncertain. This CDR3 is 12 amino acids long. V was pared by 5 bases and J by 10 bases, with 14 bases between. The germline CDR1 and CDR2 sequences are SEHNR and FQNEAQ (reference sequence). The CDR3 loop is CASSLGPKTAFF. CDR3 in DNA: TGTGCCAGCAGCCTCGGACCGAAGACAGCTTTCTTT.

The chain combines TRBV9 with TRBJ2-1; 9 nucleotides match TRBD2. The CDR3 is made up of 15 amino acids. In germline, CDR1 is SGDLS, CDR2 YYNGEE. V gave up 4 bases and J gave up 3 bases; unmatched junction bases: 5. CDR3 sequence reads: CASSLRLADYNEQFF. The DNA of the CDR3 is TGTGCCAGCAGCCTCCGACTAGCGGACTACAATGAGCAGTTCTTC. Full variable domain (rest looked up from reference TRBV9 and TRBJ2-1): DSGVTQTPKHLITATGQRVTLRCSPRSGDLSVYWYQQSLDQGLQFLIQYYNGEERAKGNILERFSAQQFPDLHSELNLSSLELGDSALYFCASSLRLADYNEQFFGPGTRLTVL.

The V call is TRBV7-9, the J call TRBJ2-3, with D perhaps given as TRBD1 or TRBD2 (5 bases each). CDR1 is SEHNR and CDR2 is FQNEAQ in the germline V gene (reference sequence). The CDR3 runs to 17 residues. Between the trimmed V and J ends, which lost 5 bases and 2 bases, there was a span of 20 bases. CDR3 region: CASSTPYVGDFTDTQYF. As DNA, the CDR3 is TGTGCCAGCAGCACCCCCTATGTGGGGGATTTCACAGATACGCAGTATTTT.

This rearrangement joins TRBV4-3 to TRBJ2-1, with D maybe TRBD2 (5 bases). There are 16 residues in the CDR3. V lost 0 bases, J lost 8 bases, and 17 bases lay in between. Germline V gene lookup returns CDR1 LGHNA and CDR2 YSLEER. This CDR3 reads CASSQDGWERIDEQFF. Written as DNA, the CDR3 is TGCGCCAGCAGCCAAGATGGGTGGGAGAGAATCGATGAGCAGTTCTTC.

The chain uses TRBV7-9 and TRBJ2-1, with D possibly TRBD2 on 5 matching bases. The CDR3 totals 17 residues. V gave up 5 bases and J gave up 0 bases, with 17 bases separating them. Per germline, CDR1 SEHNR and CDR2 FQNEAQ (reference sequence). The DNA for the CDR3 is TGTGCCAGCAGCCCACGGGTGGGAGACGGCTCCTACAATGAGCAGTTCTTC. Its protein is CASSPRVGDGSYNEQFF.

The chain has TRBV6-4 and TRBJ2-7; no reliable D call. This CDR3 is built from 16 residues. V was pared by 2 bases and J by 5 bases, with 19 bases between. The germline V gene encodes CDR1 MRHNA and CDR2 SNTAGT. The CDR3 coding sequence is TGTGCCAGCAGTGACGTGCCCGGCGAGTTGGGCCACGAGCAGTACTTC. Protein sequence: CASSDVPGELGHEQYF.

The chain has TRBV6-1 and TRBJ1-1; the D gene is possibly TRBD1 (5 bases). The CDR3 has 13 amino acids. Germline CDR1 MNHNS, CDR2 SASEGT. V was shortened by 8 bases and J by 6 bases, with 16 bases between the two germline ends. CDR3 nucleotides: TGTGCCAGCCCCATTGGGGCCCGCCCTGAAGCTTTCTTT. Its translation is CASPIGARPEAFF.

The chain has TRBV29-1 and TRBJ1-1; tentative D call: TRBD1 (5 bases). The V end was cut by 4 bases, the J end by 5 bases, with 26 bases between. Germline V gene data show CDR1 as SQVTM and CDR2 as ANQGSEA. The CDR3 totals 17 residues. CDR3 DNA: TGCAGCGTTGGGGGGTCCGTCGAGCCCCCGGCAGGGACTGAAGCTTTCTTT. It translates to CSVGGSVEPPAGTEAFF.

V is TRBV5-4 and J is TRBJ2-1; D might be TRBD1 (6 bases). CDR1 is SGHNT, CDR2 YYREEE, per germline (reference sequence). Deletions cut 0 bases from V and 6 bases from J, with 19 bases between. The CDR3 runs to 17 residues. The CDR3 region has the DNA TGTGCCAGCAGCTTGGTGGGTCTACAGGGACCCCTCAATGAGCAGTTCTTC. This encodes CASSLVGLQGPLNEQFF.

This chain connects TRBV5-1 to TRBJ2-7; D might be TRBD1 (5 bases). Germline V gene sequence: CDR1 SGHRS, CDR2 YFSETQ. V lost 3 bases to trimming and J lost 0 bases, with 16 bases between them. The CDR3 extends over 16 amino acids. CDR3 sequence reads: CASSWQGPSNSYEQYF. The CDR3 nucleotides are TGCGCCAGCAGCTGGCAGGGTCCTTCAAACTCCTACGAGCAGTACTTC.

The CDR3 DNA reads TGTGCCAGCAGTGAAGGTGTCGCGGGGTGGGGCTACGAGCAGTACTTC. This encodes CASSEGVAGWGYEQYF. The rearrangement uses TRBV6-1 and TRBJ2-7, with D perhaps matching TRBD2 (6 bases). The CDR3 totals 16 residues. The V and J ends lost 1 base and 3 bases respectively, with 16 bases between them. Per germline, CDR1 MNHNS and CDR2 SASEGT.

This rearrangement joins TRBV7-8 to TRBJ2-1; 14 bases map to TRBD2. The J segment lost 16 bases and the V segment lost 5 bases, leaving 16 bases of the junction unmatched. There are 16 residues in the CDR3. The V gene's germline CDR1 is SGHVS and CDR2 FQNEAQ. CDR3 amino acids: CASSPRLAGGPVIFFF. DNA for the CDR3: TGTGCCAGCAGCCCTAGACTAGCGGGAGGGCCAGTAATCTTTTTCTTC.

V and J are TRBV27 and TRBJ2-1; TRBD2 matches at 9 bases. Trimming removed 2 bases from V and 4 bases from J; junction bases left unmatched: 6. From germline, CDR1 is MNHEY and CDR2 SMNVEV (reference sequence). The CDR3 is 16 residues long. The CDR3: CASSLGASGEYNEQFF. As DNA, the CDR3 is TGTGCCAGCAGTTTAGGGGCTAGCGGGGAATACAATGAGCAGTTCTTC.

Concerning this clone itself: Other DNA sequences in the sample encode the same CDR3. The chain links TRBV7-9 to TRBJ2-3; D uncertain. CDR1 is SEHNR, CDR2 FQNEAQ, per germline (reference sequence). Deletions cut 5 bases from V and 2 bases from J, with 5 bases between. The CDR3 contains 12 residues. CDR3 coding DNA: TGTGCCAGCAGCCGTTTCACAGATACGCAGTATTTT. Its translation: CASSRFTDTQYF.

The genes are TRBV4-3 and TRBJ2-7, with 9 positions matching TRBD2. Germline CDR1 is LGHNA and CDR2 is YSLEER. The V and J ends lost 4 bases and 6 bases, in that order; junction bases with no gene match: 13. The CDR3 loop spans 16 amino acids. CDR3: CASSPGLGSGSLEQYF. The CDR3 coding sequence is TGCGCCAGCAGCCCTGGACTAGGTAGCGGGAGTCTCGAGCAGTACTTC.

The V gene is TRBV2, the J gene TRBJ1-5, with 10 bases aligning to TRBD1. V lost 4 bases, J lost 8 bases, and 11 bases stayed unmatched. CDR1 and CDR2 (germline): SNHLY, FYNNEI. The CDR3 extends over 16 amino acids. CDR3 region: CASSVGDRGSLEPQHF. The CDR3 nucleotides read TGTGCCAGCAGTGTCGGGGACAGGGGTTCCTTAGAGCCCCAGCATTTT.

The gene calls are TRBV19 and TRBJ1-2; D might be TRBD1 (5 bases). Germline CDR1 reads LNHDA; CDR2 reads SQIVND (reference sequence). V dropped 3 bases and J dropped 4 bases, with 15 bases sitting between them. CDR3 length: 15 residues. The CDR3 loop reads CASSIGKGRSYGYTF. The DNA for the CDR3 is TGTGCCAGTAGTATTGGTAAGGGGAGAAGCTATGGCTACACCTTC.

This clone was seen more than once but under ten times. The rearrangement links TRBV6-5 to TRBJ1-1; D remains unclear. The CDR3 runs to 13 residues. Deletions cut 0 bases from V and 7 bases from J, with 9 bases between. Germline CDR1 reads MNHEY; CDR2 reads SVGAGI. The CDR3 nucleotides are TGTGCCAGCAGTTACTCGTGGACGGATGAAGCTTTCTTT. Protein product: CASSYSWTDEAFF.